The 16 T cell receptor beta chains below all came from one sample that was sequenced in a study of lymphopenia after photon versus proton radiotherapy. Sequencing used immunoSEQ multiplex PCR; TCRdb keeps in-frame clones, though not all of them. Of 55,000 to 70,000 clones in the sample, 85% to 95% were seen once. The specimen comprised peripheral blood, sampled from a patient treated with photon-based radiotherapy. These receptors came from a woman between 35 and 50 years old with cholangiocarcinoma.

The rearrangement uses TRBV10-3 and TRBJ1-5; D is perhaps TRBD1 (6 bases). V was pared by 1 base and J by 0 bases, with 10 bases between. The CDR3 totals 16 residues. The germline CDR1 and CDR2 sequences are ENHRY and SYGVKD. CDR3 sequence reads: CAISEFAGASNQPQHF. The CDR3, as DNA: TGTGCCATCAGTGAGTTCGCGGGGGCTAGCAATCAGCCCCAGCATTTT.

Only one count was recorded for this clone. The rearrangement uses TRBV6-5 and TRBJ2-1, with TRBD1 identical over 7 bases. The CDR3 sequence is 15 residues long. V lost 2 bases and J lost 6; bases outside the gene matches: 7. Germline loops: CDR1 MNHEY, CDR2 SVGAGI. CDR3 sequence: CASSYGDRESNEQFF. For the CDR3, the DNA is TGTGCCAGCAGTTACGGCGACAGGGAGAGCAATGAGCAGTTCTTC.

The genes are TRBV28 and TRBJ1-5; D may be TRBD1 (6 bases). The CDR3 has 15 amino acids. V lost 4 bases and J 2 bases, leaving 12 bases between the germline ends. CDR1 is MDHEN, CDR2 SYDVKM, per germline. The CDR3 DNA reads TGTGCCAGCAGTTCGCCCGGGGGCGGCAATCAGCCCCAGCATTTT. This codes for CASSSPGGGNQPQHF.

DNA of the CDR3: TGTGCCTGGAGTGTATCTTCTCTTACTGAAGCTTTCTTT. Translation gives CAWSVSSLTEAFF. This chain joins TRBV30 and TRBJ1-1; unclear D gene. Trimming stripped 0 bases from V and 5 bases from J, with 10 bases between. The CDR3 is 13 amino acids. Germline V gene sequence: CDR1 GTSNPN, CDR2 SVGIG (reference sequence).

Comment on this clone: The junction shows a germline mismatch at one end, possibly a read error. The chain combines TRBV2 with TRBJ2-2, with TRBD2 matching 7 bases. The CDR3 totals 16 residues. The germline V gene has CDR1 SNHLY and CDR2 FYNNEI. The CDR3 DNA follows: TGTGCCAACAGTGGCCAAACTAGCGCGAACACCGGGGAGCTGTTTTTT. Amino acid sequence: CANSGQTSANTGELFF.

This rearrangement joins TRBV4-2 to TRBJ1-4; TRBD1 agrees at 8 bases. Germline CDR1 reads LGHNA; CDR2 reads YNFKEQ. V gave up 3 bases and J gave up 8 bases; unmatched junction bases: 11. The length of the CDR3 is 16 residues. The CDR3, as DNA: TGTGCCAGCAGCCAGGATACAGGGGGAGCCTCCGAAAAACTGTTTTTT. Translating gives CASSQDTGGASEKLFF.

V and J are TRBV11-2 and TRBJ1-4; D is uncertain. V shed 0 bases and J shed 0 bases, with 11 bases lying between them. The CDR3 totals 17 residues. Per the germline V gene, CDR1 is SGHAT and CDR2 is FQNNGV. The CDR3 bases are TGTGCCAGCAGCTTAGAGGGAGGGTCTGCAACTAATGAAAAACTGTTTTTT. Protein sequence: CASSLEGGSATNEKLFF.

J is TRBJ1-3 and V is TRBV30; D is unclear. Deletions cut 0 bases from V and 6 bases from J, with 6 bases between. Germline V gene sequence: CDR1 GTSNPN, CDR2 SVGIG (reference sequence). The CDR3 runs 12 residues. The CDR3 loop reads CAWSVSENTIYF. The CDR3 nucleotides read TGTGCCTGGAGTGTATCGGAAAACACCATATATTTT. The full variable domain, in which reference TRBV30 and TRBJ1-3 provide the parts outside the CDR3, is SQTIHQWPATLVQPVGSPLSLECTVEGTSNPNLYWYRQAAGRGLQLLFYSVGIGQISSEVPQNLSASRPQDRQFILSSKKLLLSDSGFYLCAWSVSENTIYFGEGSWLTVV.

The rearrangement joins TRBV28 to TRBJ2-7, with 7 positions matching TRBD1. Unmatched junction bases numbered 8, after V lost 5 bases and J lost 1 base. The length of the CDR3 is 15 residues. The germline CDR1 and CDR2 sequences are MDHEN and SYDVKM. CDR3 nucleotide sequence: TGTGCCAGCAGTCCCCAGGGACAGATGTCCTACGAGCAGTACTTC. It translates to CASSPQGQMSYEQYF.

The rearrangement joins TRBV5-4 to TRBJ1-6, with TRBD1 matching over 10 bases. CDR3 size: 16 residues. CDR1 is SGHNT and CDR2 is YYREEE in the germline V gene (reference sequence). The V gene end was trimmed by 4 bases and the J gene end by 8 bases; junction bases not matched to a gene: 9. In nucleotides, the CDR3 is TGTGCCAGCAGCCCCGGGACAGGGGATCGTGATTCACCCCTCCACTTT. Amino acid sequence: CASSPGTGDRDSPLHF.

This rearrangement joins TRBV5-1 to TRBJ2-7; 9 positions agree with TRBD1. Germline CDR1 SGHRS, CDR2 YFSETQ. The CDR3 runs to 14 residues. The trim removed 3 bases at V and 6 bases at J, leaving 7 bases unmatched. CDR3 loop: CASSSGTGMGEQYF. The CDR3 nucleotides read TGCGCCAGCAGCTCTGGGACAGGGATGGGCGAGCAGTACTTC.

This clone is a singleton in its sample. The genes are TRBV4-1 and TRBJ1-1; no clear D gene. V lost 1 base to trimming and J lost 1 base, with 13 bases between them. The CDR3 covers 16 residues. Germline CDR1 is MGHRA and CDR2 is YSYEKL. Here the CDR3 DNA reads TGCGCCAGCAGCCAAGCCGGACTCACGACGAACACTGAAGCTTTCTTT. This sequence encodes CASSQAGLTTNTEAFF.

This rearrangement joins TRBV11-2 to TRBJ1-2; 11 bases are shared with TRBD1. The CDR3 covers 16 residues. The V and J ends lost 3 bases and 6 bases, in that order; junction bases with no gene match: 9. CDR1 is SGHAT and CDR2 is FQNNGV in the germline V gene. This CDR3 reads CASSFSRTGGEDGYTF. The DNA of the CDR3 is TGTGCCAGCAGCTTTTCGCGGACAGGGGGCGAGGATGGCTACACCTTC.

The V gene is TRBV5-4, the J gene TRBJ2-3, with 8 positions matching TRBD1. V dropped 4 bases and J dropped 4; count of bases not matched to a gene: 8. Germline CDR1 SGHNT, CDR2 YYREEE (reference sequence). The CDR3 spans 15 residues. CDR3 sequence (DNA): TGTGCCAGCAGCCTCCGGACAGGGTGGCCAGATACGCAGTATTTT. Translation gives CASSLRTGWPDTQYF.

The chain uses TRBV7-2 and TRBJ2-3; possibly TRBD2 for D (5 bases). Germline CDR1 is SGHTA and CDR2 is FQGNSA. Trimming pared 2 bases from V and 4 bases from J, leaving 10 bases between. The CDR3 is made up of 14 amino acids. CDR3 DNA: TGTGCCAGCAGCTTACGGGGTTTCGCAGATACGCAGTATTTT. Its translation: CASSLRGFADTQYF.

The CDR3: CASSLPNSTEGANYNSPLHF. CDR3 DNA: TGCGCCAGCAGCCTCCCCAATTCGACAGAGGGGGCCAACTATAATTCACCCCTCCACTTT. The chain carries TRBV5-1 and TRBJ1-6; TRBD1 matches at 7 bases. The CDR3 length is 20 residues. In germline, CDR1 is SGHRS, CDR2 YFSETQ. V lost 4 bases to trimming and J lost 3 bases; unmatched junction nucleotides: 19.